This TCR beta chain stems from a study of blood T cell repertoires in COVID-19. The assay was immunoSEQ multiplex PCR, and TCRdb's table has in-frame clones only and misses some. The sample lists 30,000 to 40,000 clones; about 85% were seen once. Germline lookup yields CDR1 GTSNPN and CDR2 SVGIG (reference sequence). Deletions cut 2 bases from V and 4 bases from J, with 15 bases between. The CDR3 sequence is 15 residues long. This receptor was identified in a human donor with acute or convalescent COVID-19. The donor label of this sample is uncertain. J is TRBJ1-5 and V is TRBV30; perhaps TRBD1 as D (6 bases). The source material was peripheral blood. The CDR3 sequence: CAWSLGTRGNQPQHF. The CDR3 bases are TGTGCCTGGAGTTTGGGGACGAGGGGGAATCAGCCCCAGCATTTT. Full variable domain (remainder filled in from reference TRBV30 and TRBJ1-5): SQTIHQWPATLVQPVGSPLSLECTVEGTSNPNLYWYRQAAGRGLQLLFYSVGIGQISSEVPQNLSASRPQDRQFILSSKKLLLSDSGFYLCAWSLGTRGNQPQHFGDGTRLSIL.